This TCR beta chain appears in the sequencing data of a study of T cell responses to AZD1222 COVID-19 vaccine. Study conclusions and caveats: Mapped onto spike, vaccine-associated CD4 TCRs spanned it and were dominant at 160-218 and 743-854. Baseline seropositives among AZD1222 recipients totaled only five to seven. As reported, nearly half of all spike-specific TCRs target variant regions that are unmutated.

Sequenced by immunoSEQ multiplex PCR; TCRdb stores in-frame clones only, minus some. Here the sample spans 160,000 or so clones, over 70% being singletons. Points on this clone: Its cognate antigen is unknown.

Pooling covered second doses at about 4 or about 12 weeks. CDR3 size: 16 residues. V lost 1 base and J 0 bases, leaving 11 bases between the germline ends. The germline CDR1 and CDR2 sequences are SEHNR and FQNEAQ (reference sequence). This TCR derives from an adult who received the AZD1222 COVID-19 vaccine. This chain uses TRBV7-9 with TRBJ2-3, with a possible D match to TRBD2 (6 bases). The source material was peripheral blood, sampled 28 days after the second AZD1222 dose. The CDR3 spells CASSLVGGGSTDTQYF. The CDR3 DNA sequence: TGTGCCAGCAGCTTAGTAGGCGGAGGGAGCACAGATACGCAGTATTTT.